This passage covers 32 T cell receptor beta chains from one sample sequenced in a study of blood T cell repertoires in COVID-19. TCRdb's table, derived via immunoSEQ multiplex PCR, lists solely in-frame clones and lacks some. The repertoire has over 80,000 clones, under 80% of them found once; the top ten carry just under 4%. Sequencing input: peripheral blood. The receptors were gathered from a man in his sixties or seventies with COVID-19, enrolled during active disease.

This clone was counted a few times. This chain links TRBV9 with TRBJ2-7; 7 bases agree with TRBD1. The germline gives CDR1 SGDLS, CDR2 YYNGEE. V trimming: 0 bases; J trimming: 4 bases; junction bases outside the gene matches: 7. The length of the CDR3 is 15 residues. CDR3 sequence: CASSVGLQGLYEQYF. CDR3 DNA sequence: TGTGCCAGCAGCGTAGGTTTACAGGGGCTTTACGAGCAGTACTTC.

V gene TRBV7-8 combines with J gene TRBJ2-3; TRBD2 agrees at 8 bases. Trimming at V came to 1 base and at J to 0 bases, leaving 6 bases not matched to a gene. The CDR3 length is 17 residues. CDR1 and CDR2 (germline): SGHVS, FQNEAQ. CDR3 DNA: TGTGCCAGCAGCTTAGGAGTTACTAGCGGTAGCACAGATACGCAGTATTTT. The encoded protein is CASSLGVTSGSTDTQYF.

V gene TRBV6-5 combines with J gene TRBJ1-4; no reliable D call. Trimming shortened V by 6 bases and J by 8 bases, and 13 bases separated the two germline ends. CDR1 and CDR2 (germline): MNHEY, SVGAGI. CDR3 length equals 13 residues. CDR3 residues: CASSLSVREKLFF. The CDR3 bases are TGTGCCAGCAGCCTATCGGTGAGGGAAAAACTGTTTTTT.

CDR3 region: CASSLGSTSGSVLDEQFF. DNA for the CDR3: TGTGCCAGCAGCTTAGGTTCTACTAGCGGGAGTGTCTTAGATGAGCAGTTCTTC. V gene TRBV11-2 combines with J gene TRBJ2-1, with TRBD2 matching 11 bases. The CDR3 totals 18 residues. With 1 base clipped from V and 8 bases from J, the junction kept 13 bases outside the gene matches. Germline CDR1 SGHAT, CDR2 FQNNGV.

This chain connects TRBV4-2 to TRBJ2-3; D not certain. The CDR3 length is 12 residues. V lost 0 bases to trimming and J lost 7 bases, with 5 bases between them. Germline lookup yields CDR1 LGHNA and CDR2 YNFKEQ. The CDR3 nucleotides are TGTGCCAGCAGCCAAGATCGGTATACGCAGTATTTT. Protein: CASSQDRYTQYF.

In its sample, this clone was seen once. This chain uses TRBV7-6 with TRBJ2-6; D ambiguous. This CDR3 contains 16 residues. Germline CDR1 reads SGHVS; CDR2 reads FNYEAQ. Trimming left V 0 bases short and J 0 bases short, with 6 bases between. CDR3 in amino acids: CASSLAHGSGANVLTF. For the CDR3, the DNA is TGTGCCAGCAGCTTAGCGCACGGCTCTGGGGCCAACGTCCTGACTTTC.

This clone has just one count. The CDR3 nucleotides read TGCGCCAGCAGTCCTCAGGGTAATTCGCTTGTGAACACTGAAGCTTTCTTT. Protein product: CASSPQGNSLVNTEAFF. The chain couples TRBV10-1 to TRBJ1-1, with D perhaps TRBD1 (5 bases). V was shortened by 5 bases and J by 0 bases, with 19 bases between the two germline ends. The germline gives CDR1 WNHNN, CDR2 SYGVQD (reference sequence). This CDR3 region has 17 residues.

CDR3 loop: CASSVIPSGNTIYF. CDR3 DNA: TGTGCCAGCAGCGTAATTCCGTCTGGAAACACCATATATTTT. The chain carries TRBV9 and TRBJ1-3; D not resolved. Trimming took off 1 base at V and 1 base at J, with 6 bases between the two ends. This CDR3 spans 14 amino acids. Germline CDR1 and CDR2: SGDLS and YYNGEE. The variable domain in full, completed from reference TRBV9 and TRBJ1-3, reads DSGVTQTPKHLITATGQRVTLRCSPRSGDLSVYWYQQSLDQGLQFLIQYYNGEERAKGNILERFSAQQFPDLHSELNLSSLELGDSALYFCASSVIPSGNTIYFGEGSWLTVV.

V usage is TRBV9 and J usage is TRBJ1-4, with 8 bases that match TRBD1. Germline values: CDR1 SGDLS, CDR2 YYNGEE. This CDR3 comprises 18 residues. Trimming cost V 3 bases and J 7 bases; bases outside gene matches: 17. The CDR3 DNA reads as TGTGCCAGCAGCGCCCAACAGGGGGGAAGCCCTGAAGGTGAAAAACTGTTTTTT. Its protein product is CASSAQQGGSPEGEKLFF.

V usage is TRBV28 and J usage is TRBJ2-2, with D possibly TRBD2 on 5 matching bases. Germline V gene lookup returns CDR1 MDHEN and CDR2 SYDVKM. This CDR3 spans 18 amino acids. V was pared by 7 bases and J by 6 bases, with 27 bases between. Here the CDR3 reads CASTPLGYSKRTPGELFF. The CDR3 coding sequence is TGTGCCAGCACCCCCTTGGGGTACTCGAAAAGGACTCCCGGGGAGCTGTTTTTT.

V and J are TRBV27 and TRBJ2-1; 8 bases fit TRBD2. Looked up from germline, CDR1 is MNHEY and CDR2 is SMNVEV (reference sequence). V dropped 0 bases and J dropped 4; count of bases not matched to a gene: 2. There are 15 residues in the CDR3. The CDR3 nucleotides are TGTGCCAGCAGTTTATCGGGACTAGTATACAATGAGCAGTTCTTC. This codes for CASSLSGLVYNEQFF.

V usage is TRBV30 and J usage is TRBJ2-5, with 11 bases lining up with TRBD2. Germline CDR1 GTSNPN, CDR2 SVGIG (reference sequence). Unmatched junction bases numbered 12, after V lost 4 bases and J lost 2 bases. The CDR3 runs to 17 residues. CDR3 protein: CAWKPAGTSGLQETQYF. DNA for the CDR3: TGTGCCTGGAAGCCAGCCGGGACTAGCGGACTACAAGAGACCCAGTACTTC.

This chain connects TRBV12-2 to TRBJ2-7; no check of the table's D call, TRBD1, against the DNA was made. TRBV12-2 is tagged as a pseudogene. This CDR3 spans 16 amino acids. Written as DNA, the CDR3 is TGTGCAAGTCGCTTAGGGGGACAGGTACCATCCTACGAGCAGTACTTC. Encoded protein: CASRLGGQVPSYEQYF.

By share, this clone ranks as medium-sized. The chain combines TRBV30 with TRBJ1-5, with D maybe TRBD1 (6 bases). The V gene's germline CDR1 is GTSNPN and CDR2 SVGIG (reference sequence). This CDR3 has 13 amino acids. Deletions cut 0 bases from V and 6 bases from J, with 9 bases between. CDR3 sequence reads: CAWSVQGAQPQHF. Written as DNA, the CDR3 is TGTGCCTGGAGTGTACAGGGTGCTCAGCCCCAGCATTTT. Looking up the rest from reference TRBV30 and TRBJ1-5 gives the full variable domain: SQTIHQWPATLVQPVGSPLSLECTVEGTSNPNLYWYRQAAGRGLQLLFYSVGIGQISSEVPQNLSASRPQDRQFILSSKKLLLSDSGFYLCAWSVQGAQPQHFGDGTRLSIL.

The J gene is TRBJ2-2, the V gene TRBV2, with D unclear. Germline assignment: CDR1 SNHLY and CDR2 FYNNEI. With 5 bases removed from V and 0 bases from J, the gap between germline ends came to 16 bases. The CDR3 is 17 residues long. As DNA, the CDR3 is TGTGCCAGCAGTCCAACTCACCTCGGGTCGAACACCGGGGAGCTGTTTTTT. This sequence encodes CASSPTHLGSNTGELFF. Filled out from reference TRBV2 and TRBJ2-2, the complete variable domain reads EPEVTQTPSHQVTQMGQEVILRCVPISNHLYFYWYRQILGQKVEFLVSFYNNEISEKSEIFDDQFSVERPDGSNFTLKIRSTKLEDSAMYFCASSPTHLGSNTGELFFGEGSRLTVL.

V is TRBV3-1 (or the pseudogene TRBV3-2) and J is TRBJ2-7, with TRBD2 identical over 9 bases. The CDR3 is 16 amino acids. The trim removed 0 bases at V and 4 bases at J, leaving 7 bases unmatched. Germline V lookup: CDR1 LGHDT, CDR2 YNNKEL (reference sequence). Here the CDR3 reads CASSQDTPREGYEQYF. The CDR3 coding sequence is TGTGCCAGCAGCCAAGATACGCCGCGGGAGGGTTACGAGCAGTACTTC.

This clone was counted ten times or more. V is TRBV19 and J is TRBJ1-1; weak D call: TRBD1 (6 bases). Germline loops: CDR1 LNHDA, CDR2 SQIVND (reference sequence). There are 13 residues in the CDR3. Trimming took 8 bases from V and 0 from J, leaving 10 bases between them. The CDR3 region is CASSDSMNTEAFF. DNA for the CDR3: TGTGCCAGTTCGGACAGCATGAACACTGAAGCTTTCTTT. Looking up the rest from reference TRBV19 and TRBJ1-1 gives the full variable domain: DGGITQSPKYLFRKEGQNVTLSCEQNLNHDAMYWYRQDPGQGLRLIYYSQIVNDFQKGDIAEGYSVSREKKESFPLTVTSAQKNPTAFYLCASSDSMNTEAFFGQGTRLTVV.

This clone was counted ten times or more. This chain links TRBV7-3 with TRBJ1-4; D is ambiguous. From germline, CDR1 is SGHTA and CDR2 FQGTGA. V was pared by 3 bases and J by 5 bases, with 10 bases between. The length of the CDR3 is 14 residues. The CDR3 loop reads CASSLGSGNEKLFF. CDR3 in DNA: TGTGCCAGCAGCTTGGGATCGGGAAATGAAAAACTGTTTTTT.

This clone was detected a few times. The V gene is TRBV7-9, the J gene TRBJ2-1; 7 bases are a match to TRBD1. The CDR3 is 15 residues long. V dropped 5 bases and J dropped 5; count of bases not matched to a gene: 9. Per germline, CDR1 SEHNR and CDR2 FQNEAQ (reference sequence). The CDR3 region is CASSLGQYSDNEQFF. CDR3 nucleotides: TGTGCCAGCAGCCTGGGACAGTATTCGGACAATGAGCAGTTCTTC.

The CDR3 DNA follows: TGCGCCAGCAGCCCCGATTCGAGGGTGGAAAAACTGTTTTTT. It specifies CASSPDSRVEKLFF. This chain connects TRBV5-1 to TRBJ1-4; D remains unclear. The CDR3 runs 14 residues. V gave up 4 bases and J gave up 8 bases, with 15 bases separating them. Germline V gene lookup returns CDR1 SGHRS and CDR2 YFSETQ.

The chain combines TRBV7-2 with TRBJ2-7; D is possibly TRBD2 (5 bases). Trimming removed 1 base from V and 4 bases from J, with 14 bases in between. Germline values: CDR1 SGHTA, CDR2 FQGNSA. The CDR3 is made up of 15 amino acids. The DNA for the CDR3 is TGTGCCAGCAGCTTAGTCCTGGGGAGAGGTTACGAGCAGTACTTC. It encodes CASSLVLGRGYEQYF.

This clone was recorded once. This chain uses TRBV19 with TRBJ1-1; D remains unclear. The CDR3 covers 13 residues. The germline V and J ends were trimmed by 6 bases and 2 bases, with 10 bases remaining between them. Germline V lookup: CDR1 LNHDA, CDR2 SQIVND (reference sequence). CDR3 sequence (DNA): TGTGCCAGTAGGGGCCAATTTAACACTGAAGCTTTCTTT. It translates to CASRGQFNTEAFF.

The V and J genes are TRBV2 and TRBJ2-7, with D maybe TRBD1 (5 bases). This CDR3 has 14 residues. Germline V gene lookup returns CDR1 SNHLY and CDR2 FYNNEI. The V end lost 4 bases, the J end lost 2 bases, and 12 bases lay between the germline ends. CDR3 nucleotides: TGTGCCAGCAGTGGTTCGACAGCCGCCTACGAGCAGTACTTC. Amino acids: CASSGSTAAYEQYF. Drawing the rest from reference TRBV2 and TRBJ2-7, the complete variable domain is EPEVTQTPSHQVTQMGQEVILRCVPISNHLYFYWYRQILGQKVEFLVSFYNNEISEKSEIFDDQFSVERPDGSNFTLKIRSTKLEDSAMYFCASSGSTAAYEQYFGPGTRLTVT.

Only a few counts were recorded for this clone. The chain couples TRBV7-2 to TRBJ2-5; 10 nucleotides align to TRBD2. Germline CDR1 and CDR2: SGHTA and FQGNSA. J was trimmed by 3 bases and V by 3 bases; bases with no gene match: 1. The CDR3 runs to 14 residues. CDR3: CASSFTSGKETQYF. The CDR3 bases are TGTGCCAGCAGCTTTACTAGCGGGAAAGAGACCCAGTACTTC.

This clone showed up just once. At the DNA level, this CDR3 is encoded by other sequences in the same sample as well. The V and J genes are TRBV7-3 and TRBJ2-2; perhaps TRBD1 as D (5 bases). Trimming took off 3 bases at V and 0 bases at J, with 8 bases between the two ends. Germline loops: CDR1 SGHTA, CDR2 FQGTGA. The CDR3 has 15 residues. The DNA for the CDR3 is TGTGCCAGCAGCTTGCTAGGGGCGAACACCGGGGAGCTGTTTTTT. It yields the protein CASSLLGANTGELFF.

The chain recombines TRBV27 with TRBJ2-1; 12 bases are shared with TRBD2. V was pared by 1 base and J by 6 bases, with 7 bases of the junction left unmatched. This CDR3 is 17 amino acids long. In germline, CDR1 is MNHEY, CDR2 SMNVEV (reference sequence). CDR3 nucleotide sequence: TGTGCCAGCAGTTTATGGGTGTCGACTAGCGGGAGCAATGAGCAGTTCTTC. Protein product: CASSLWVSTSGSNEQFF.

This clone was counted a single time. This sequence joins TRBV6-2 or TRBV6-3 and TRBJ1-2; D gene ambiguous. The CDR3 is made up of 13 amino acids. V was clipped by 2 bases and J by 2 bases, with 6 bases between them. Germline assignment: CDR1 MNHEY and CDR2 SVGEGT. The DNA for the CDR3 is TGTGCCAGCAGTTACGGGCAGAACTATGGCTACACCTTC. Its translation: CASSYGQNYGYTF.

The rearrangement uses TRBV6-2 or TRBV6-3 and TRBJ2-1; no reliable D call. CDR1 and CDR2 from the germline V gene are MNHEY and SVGEGT. Trimming shortened V by 2 bases and J by 7 bases, and 15 bases separated the two germline ends. This CDR3 spans 15 amino acids. Here the CDR3 DNA reads TGTGCCAGCAGTTACCTTCAGACTGCATCGAATGAGCAGTTCTTC. It yields the protein CASSYLQTASNEQFF.

The chain couples TRBV28 to TRBJ2-1; 7 bases agree with TRBD2. Losses at the gene ends were 6 bases for V and 7 bases for J; bases not matched to a gene: 15. Germline loops: CDR1 MDHEN, CDR2 SYDVKM. The CDR3 sequence is 16 residues long. CDR3 nucleotide sequence: TGTGCCAGCAGCTCGGAGGGCGGGAGTTCCCCTAATGAGCAGTTCTTC. Its translation is CASSSEGGSSPNEQFF.

V is TRBV6-5 and J is TRBJ1-3, with unresolved D. Trimming pared 2 bases from V and 0 bases from J, leaving 8 bases between. The length of the CDR3 is 15 residues. CDR1 is MNHEY and CDR2 is SVGAGI in the germline V gene. The chain's CDR3 is CASSYDTRSGNTIYF. CDR3 nucleotides: TGTGCCAGCAGTTACGACACCCGCTCTGGAAACACCATATATTTT.

The genes are TRBV18 and TRBJ1-2; no clear D. V was pared by 2 bases and J by 1 base, with 17 bases between. Germline CDR1 and CDR2: KGHSH and LQKENI. CDR3 length: 17 amino acids. The CDR3 nucleotides are TGTGCCAGCTCACCAGGATCTAGATTTACCAGTAACTATGGCTACACCTTC. The encoded protein is CASSPGSRFTSNYGYTF.

The J gene is TRBJ2-7, the V gene TRBV29-1, with D possibly being TRBD1 (7 bases). Germline V lookup: CDR1 SQVTM, CDR2 ANQGSEA. The CDR3 has 12 residues. The V end lost 4 bases, the J end lost 6 bases, and 13 bases lay between the germline ends. The chain's CDR3 is CSVGRGRGEQYF. Written as DNA, the CDR3 is TGCAGCGTTGGGAGGGGGCGAGGCGAGCAGTACTTC.